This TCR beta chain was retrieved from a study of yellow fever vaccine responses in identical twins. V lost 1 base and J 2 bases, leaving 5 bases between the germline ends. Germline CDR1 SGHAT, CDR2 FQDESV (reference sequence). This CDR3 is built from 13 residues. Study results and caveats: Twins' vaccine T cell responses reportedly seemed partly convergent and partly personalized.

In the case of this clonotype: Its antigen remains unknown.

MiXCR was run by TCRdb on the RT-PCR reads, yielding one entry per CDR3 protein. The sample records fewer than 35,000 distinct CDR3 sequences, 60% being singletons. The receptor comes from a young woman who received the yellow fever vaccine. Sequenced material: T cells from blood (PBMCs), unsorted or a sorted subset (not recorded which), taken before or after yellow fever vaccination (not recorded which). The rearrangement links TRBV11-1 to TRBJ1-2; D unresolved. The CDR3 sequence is CASSLGENYGYTF. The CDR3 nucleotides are TGTGCCAGCAGCTTAGGGGAGAACTATGGCTACACCTTC.